Presented here are 13 T cell receptor beta chains from one specimen sequenced in a study of T cell responses to AZD1222 COVID-19 vaccine. Data came from immunoSEQ multiplex PCR; TCRdb stores just in-frame clones and leaves some out. Among 60,000 to 65,000 clones listed, 76% were seen once. This material consisted of peripheral blood, taken on day 0 of AZD1222 vaccination. The source is an adult in good health.

The chain has TRBV7-9 and TRBJ1-4; 7 nucleotides align to TRBD1. Germline lookup yields CDR1 SEHNR and CDR2 FQNEAQ (reference sequence). The CDR3 runs 15 residues. Germline trimming cut 1 base from V and 4 bases from J; bases unmatched to any gene: 3. CDR3 in DNA: TGTGCCAGCAGCTTAGGGGGACAGTTTAATGAAAAACTGTTTTTT. It yields the protein CASSLGGQFNEKLFF.

J is TRBJ1-1 and V is TRBV7-9; D gene uncertain. From germline, CDR1 is SEHNR and CDR2 FQNEAQ (reference sequence). The CDR3 contains 14 residues. Trimming removed 1 base at V and 1 base at J, with 7 bases between. The CDR3 DNA reads TGTGCCAGCAGCTTAGACACCAAGAACACTGAAGCTTTCTTT. Protein sequence: CASSLDTKNTEAFF.

The V call is TRBV5-1, the J call TRBJ2-7; D possibly uses TRBD1 or TRBD2 (5 bases each). The CDR3 runs to 12 residues. Germline CDR1 SGHRS, CDR2 YFSETQ. The V and J ends lost 3 bases and 2 bases respectively, with 6 bases between them. In DNA form, the CDR3 reads TGCGCCAGCAGCTGGGGACCCTACGAGCAGTACTTC. Amino acids: CASSWGPYEQYF. The entire variable domain, with the rest obtained from reference TRBV5-1 and TRBJ2-7, is as follows: KAGVTQTPRYLIKTRGQQVTLSCSPISGHRSVSWYQQTPGQGLQFLFEYFSETQRNKGNFPGRFSGRQFSNSRSEMNVSTLELGDSALYLCASSWGPYEQYFGPGTRLTVT.

The V and J genes are TRBV10-3 and TRBJ1-1; D uncertain. The CDR3 covers 11 residues. Deletions cut 10 bases from V and 4 bases from J, with 10 bases between. CDR1 ENHRY and CDR2 SYGVKD come from the germline V gene. CDR3 DNA sequence: TGTGCCACCGCCCGGGGCACTGAAGCTTTCTTT. This gives the protein CATARGTEAFF.

The rearrangement uses TRBV5-1 and TRBJ1-4; 10 bases align to TRBD1. This CDR3 is built from 15 residues. Germline V gene lookup returns CDR1 SGHRS and CDR2 YFSETQ. Unmatched junction bases numbered 5, after V lost 1 base and J lost 8 bases. The CDR3 reads CASSLSPGQGEKLFF. CDR3 DNA: TGCGCCAGCAGCTTGAGTCCGGGACAGGGGGAAAAACTGTTTTTT.

The chain couples TRBV7-2 to TRBJ2-3, with D unclear. From germline, CDR1 is SGHTA and CDR2 FQGNSA. V was pared by 5 bases and J by 5 bases, with 11 bases between. The CDR3 runs to 13 residues. Here the CDR3 reads CASSDLIGDTQYF. In nucleotides, the CDR3 is TGTGCCAGCAGCGATTTAATTGGAGATACGCAGTATTTT.

The CDR3: CASSRNTDTQYF. The DNA for the CDR3 is TGCGCCAGCAGCCGGAACACAGATACGCAGTATTTT. The V call is TRBV10-1, the J call TRBJ2-3; D gene uncertain. The V end was cut by 6 bases, the J end by 2 bases, with 6 bases between. Germline V lookup: CDR1 WNHNN, CDR2 SYGVQD (reference sequence). The CDR3 extends over 12 amino acids.

The V call is TRBV28, the J call TRBJ1-1; 9 bases line up with TRBD1. The germline CDR1 and CDR2 sequences are MDHEN and SYDVKM. The CDR3 spans 15 residues. V shed 4 bases, J shed 4 bases, and the junction held 7 bases outside the gene matches. In nucleotides, the CDR3 is TGTGCCAGCAGTTCTATGGGACAGGGCCTCACTGAAGCTTTCTTT. This encodes CASSSMGQGLTEAFF.

The chain employs TRBV10-1 and TRBJ2-7, with TRBD1 as a possible D gene (5 bases). Germline CDR1 and CDR2: WNHNN and SYGVQD (reference sequence). This CDR3 has 13 residues. With 5 bases removed from V and 2 bases from J, the gap between germline ends came to 10 bases. The CDR3 sequence: CASSRDRTYEQYF. Here the CDR3 DNA reads TGCGCCAGCAGTAGAGACAGAACCTACGAGCAGTACTTC.

The V gene is TRBV6-6, the J gene TRBJ1-4; 9 bases map to TRBD1. Germline lookup yields CDR1 MNHNY and CDR2 SVGAGI (reference sequence). The CDR3 consists of 14 residues. V was clipped by 1 base and J by 15 bases; unmatched bases: 9. In DNA form, the CDR3 reads TGTGCCAGCAGTTACTTGGACAGGGGTGATGCCTTGTTTTTT. This translates into CASSYLDRGDALFF.

The chain links TRBV19 to TRBJ1-6; D ambiguous. From germline, CDR1 is LNHDA and CDR2 SQIVND (reference sequence). V lost 7 bases, J lost 5 bases, and 12 bases lay in between. The CDR3 runs to 14 residues. The chain's CDR3 is CASKREPDNSPLHF. The CDR3 DNA follows: TGTGCCAGTAAACGCGAACCAGATAATTCACCCCTCCACTTT.

This clone occurred once. The chain couples TRBV12-3 or TRBV12-4 to TRBJ2-1, with 8 bases identical to TRBD2. Trimming cost V 8 bases and J 6 bases; bases outside gene matches: 3. The CDR3 runs to 12 residues. The CDR3 DNA reads TGTGCCAGCGGCCGGGGGGGCAATGAGCAGTTCTTC. Translating gives CASGRGGNEQFF.

The V call is TRBV12-3 or TRBV12-4, the J call TRBJ2-3; D unclear. V was cut by 5 bases and J by 4 bases, with 4 bases left in between. CDR3 size: 11 residues. The CDR3 nucleotides read TGTGCCAGCAGTAAATCAGATACGCAGTATTTT. It yields the protein CASSKSDTQYF.